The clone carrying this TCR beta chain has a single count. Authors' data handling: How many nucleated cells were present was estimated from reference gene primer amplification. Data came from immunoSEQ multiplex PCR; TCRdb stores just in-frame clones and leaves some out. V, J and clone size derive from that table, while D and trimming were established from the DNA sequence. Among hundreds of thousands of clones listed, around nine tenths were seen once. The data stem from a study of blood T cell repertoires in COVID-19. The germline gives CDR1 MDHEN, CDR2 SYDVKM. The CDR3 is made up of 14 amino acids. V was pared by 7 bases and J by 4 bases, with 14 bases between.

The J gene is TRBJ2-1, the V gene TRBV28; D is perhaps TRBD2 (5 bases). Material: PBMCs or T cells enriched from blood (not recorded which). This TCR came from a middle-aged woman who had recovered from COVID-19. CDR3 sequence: CASNDVGIYNEQFF. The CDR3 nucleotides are TGTGCCAGCAACGACGTCGGGATTTACAATGAGCAGTTCTTC.